This T cell receptor (beta chain) is drawn from a study of cytomegalovirus exposure and HLA in healthy donors. About the study: Per a later analysis, the approximately 620 first-cohort and approximately 120 validation repertoires shared one platform. Study outcomes and limitations: There were some public TCRs occurring in many donors, but most TCR sequences were rare.

Concerning this clone itself: The antigen is undetermined.

The CDR3 consists of 12 residues. Germline V CDR1 and CDR2: MDHEN, SYDVKM. Trimming took off 8 bases at V and 2 bases at J, with 9 bases between the two ends. This table comes from immunoSEQ multiplex PCR, and its TCRdb copy is limited to in-frame clones, with some not included. Of roughly 240,000 clones listed, approximately 87% are singletons. This clonotype was sampled from a young man in good health and CMV-seronegative. Specimen: PBMCs. The rearrangement joins TRBV28 to TRBJ1-2; D gene uncertain. For the CDR3, the DNA is TGTGCCAGCTCTCAGTTGAACTATGGCTACACCTTC. Its protein product is CASSQLNYGYTF.